The 9 T cell receptor beta chains in this list originate from one sample, sequenced in a study of blood T cell repertoires in COVID-19. Some clones are missing from TCRdb's copy, which holds only in-frame ones; the method was immunoSEQ multiplex PCR. Of roughly 200,000 clones listed, approximately 83% are singletons. The sequenced sample was peripheral blood. These receptors were taken from a man in his sixties with acute or convalescent COVID-19.

The V and J genes are TRBV7-2 and TRBJ1-6, with 7 bases fitting TRBD1. The CDR3 spans 15 residues. Germline V lookup: CDR1 SGHTA, CDR2 FQGNSA. The ends lost 3 bases at V and 5 bases at J; junction bases unmatched: 4. The CDR3 is CASSLDRRNNSPLHF. The CDR3 DNA sequence: TGTGCCAGCAGCTTGGACAGGAGAAATAATTCACCCCTCCACTTT.

The chain combines TRBV12-3 or TRBV12-4 with TRBJ2-7, with D uncertain. The CDR3 loop spans 11 amino acids. Between the trimmed V and J ends, which lost 6 bases and 1 base, there was a span of 4 bases. CDR3 sequence: CASSYSYEQYF. The CDR3 coding sequence is TGTGCCAGCAGCTATTCCTACGAGCAGTACTTC.

The rearrangement joins TRBV3-1 (or the pseudogene TRBV3-2) to TRBJ1-3, with D tentatively TRBD1 (5 bases). The V end was cut by 6 bases, the J end by 2 bases, with 11 bases between. The CDR3 runs to 14 residues. Germline assignment: CDR1 LGHDT and CDR2 YNNKEL (reference sequence). The CDR3 region is CASRTRDPGNTIYF. CDR3 in DNA: TGTGCCAGCAGGACCAGGGATCCTGGAAACACCATATATTTT.

The V call is TRBV10-3, the J call TRBJ2-5; TRBD2 agrees at 9 bases. Trimming took 3 bases from V and 5 from J; bases not matched to a gene: 7. This CDR3 has 15 residues. Germline V CDR1 and CDR2: ENHRY, SYGVKD. CDR3 sequence reads: CAISDGTSRGETQYF. The CDR3 region has the DNA TGTGCCATCAGTGACGGGACTAGCCGGGGGGAGACCCAGTACTTC.

V is TRBV7-9 and J is TRBJ1-4, with D tentatively TRBD1 (6 bases). Germline V lookup: CDR1 SEHNR, CDR2 FQNEAQ (reference sequence). Trimming cost V 2 bases and J 2 bases, with 12 bases left between them. The CDR3 has 16 residues. The CDR3 loop reads CASSLFRGGTNEKLFF. CDR3 DNA sequence: TGTGCCAGCAGCTTATTCAGGGGAGGGACTAATGAAAAACTGTTTTTT.

The rearrangement joins TRBV4-2 to TRBJ2-3; 12 bases map to TRBD2. Trimming took 5 bases from V and 6 from J; bases not matched to a gene: 9. Per the germline V gene, CDR1 is LGHNA and CDR2 is YNFKEQ. This CDR3 contains 16 residues. The CDR3 is CASSERTLAGGDTQYF. The CDR3 region has the DNA TGTGCCAGCAGCGAAAGGACGCTAGCGGGAGGGGATACGCAGTATTTT.

This chain connects TRBV7-9 to TRBJ2-2; TRBD1 matches 8 bases. The CDR3 totals 15 residues. Germline-derived CDR1 and CDR2 are SEHNR and FQNEAQ (reference sequence). With 1 base clipped from V and 4 bases from J, the junction kept 2 bases outside the gene matches. CDR3 sequence reads: CASSLGTGSTGELFF. In DNA, the CDR3 is TGTGCCAGCAGCTTAGGGACAGGGAGCACCGGGGAGCTGTTTTTT.

V is TRBV5-4 and J is TRBJ1-4, with TRBD1 matching over 7 bases. The CDR3 extends over 15 amino acids. The ends lost 5 bases at V and 0 bases at J; junction bases unmatched: 4. Germline loops: CDR1 SGHNT, CDR2 YYREEE (reference sequence). CDR3 sequence (DNA): TGTGCCAGCAGGCCCGGGACAGCAACTAATGAAAAACTGTTTTTT. Amino acids: CASRPGTATNEKLFF.

V is TRBV5-8 and J is TRBJ1-6, with 9 bases that match TRBD1. Trimming cost V 4 bases and J 6 bases; bases outside gene matches: 8. Looked up from germline, CDR1 is SGHTS and CDR2 is YDEGEE. The CDR3 runs 16 residues. The DNA for the CDR3 is TGTGCCAGCAGCCCCGATGACAGGGGGGGTAATTCACCCCTCCACTTT. Its translation: CASSPDDRGGNSPLHF.